The rows below give T cell receptor beta chains drawn from one sample of a study of cytomegalovirus exposure and HLA in healthy donors. TCRdb's copy holds only in-frame clones and misses some; the assay was immunoSEQ multiplex PCR. This listing includes tens of thousands of clones. The sequenced sample was PBMCs. The receptors were sampled from a man in his thirties or forties in good health and CMV-seronegative. The conserved cysteine and the conserved F or W are not part of the CDR3 here. Each record gives: V gene, CDR3 length, CDR3 protein.

V: TRBV4-3
length: 12
CDR3: ASSQDRSGYEQY

V: TRBV5-5
length: 13
CDR3: ASSPPGQGFSGYT

V: TRBV6-4
length: 13
CDR3: ASSDSSGSDNEQF

V: TRBV4-2
length: 14
CDR3: ASSPRQGLEVETQY

V: TRBV6-1
length: 10
CDR3: AGQGVSYEQY

V: TRBV30
length: 11
CDR3: AWTGAGTGELF

V: TRBV5-4
length: 13
CDR3: ASSPQGITNYGYT

V: TRBV9
length: 13
CDR3: ASSARDRAAYEQY

V: TRBV9
length: 15
CDR3: ASSVEASGWGTDTQY

V: TRBV7-2
length: 15
CDR3: ASSLPSGWGQNSPLH

V: TRBV5-1
length: 12
CDR3: ASSFGGVDTEAF

V: TRBV28
length: 11
CDR3: ASKRDISNTIY

V: TRBV27
length: 13
CDR3: ASSLPGQRATEAF

V: TRBV29-1
length: 11
CDR3: SGTGTNVNEQF

V: TRBV6-5
length: 13
CDR3: ASSYSRSSDNEQF

V: TRBV9
length: 14
CDR3: ASSVGTEPGYTEAF

V: TRBV9
length: 16
CDR3: ASSPHLRGQRSGNTIY

V: TRBV5-1
length: 11
CDR3: ASSGQSNNEQF

V: TRBV28
length: 10
CDR3: ASSAGSGEQY

V: TRBV5-1
length: 12
CDR3: ASSLGDRVYEQY

V: TRBV7-8
length: 13
CDR3: ASSQRTGRQETQY

V: TRBV9
length: 11
CDR3: ASSVDPGNEQF

V: TRBV19
length: 13
CDR3: ASSIFGGSNYGYT

V: TRBV5-1
length: 12
CDR3: ASSLGRDNYGYT

V: TRBV6-1
length: 12
CDR3: ASSEAGGVNEQF

V: TRBV9
length: 14
CDR3: ASSVDTSGSGNEQF

V: TRBV29-1
length: 12
CDR3: SVVPQGASTEAF

V: TRBV5-1
length: 11
CDR3: ASSLGGNYGYT

V: TRBV27
length: 14
CDR3: ASSSLRGIYTDTQY

V: TRBV29-1
length: 14
CDR3: SVEEQARPGEGGYT

V: TRBV27
length: 10
CDR3: ASSTRGTEAF

V: TRBV6-1
length: 13
CDR3: ASSEGTSGAYEQY

V: TRBV5-1
length: 12
CDR3: ASSPPGSTDTQY

V: TRBV7-9
length: 14
CDR3: ASSGAGTGMTGELF

V: TRBV19
length: 12
CDR3: ASMGGVGANVLT

V: TRBV19
length: 11
CDR3: ASSQGLAGGPF

V: TRBV9
length: 13
CDR3: ASSSHRTSVYEQY

V: TRBV9
length: 12
CDR3: ASSSYRGGETQY

V: TRBV9
length: 13
CDR3: ASSEGGQGGSPLH

V: TRBV18
length: 11
CDR3: ASSTRPDTEAF

V: TRBV15
length: 15
CDR3: ATRGLAGGRRANEQY

V: TRBV6-1
length: 12
CDR3: ASRTGITSYEQY

V: TRBV4-1
length: 13
CDR3: ASRSPGLVDNEQF

V: TRBV5-1
length: 12
CDR3: ASSDQWDRYEQY

V: TRBV6-4
length: 12
CDR3: ASSEREGYNEQF

V: TRBV12-5
length: 11
CDR3: ASGAMRNTEAF

V: TRBV12-5
length: 12
CDR3: ASGLTGGSDIQY

V: TRBV6-1
length: 11
CDR3: ASCETGNTEAF

V: TRBV5-4
length: 14
CDR3: ASSLGGTGGLYGYT

V: TRBV5-1
length: 14
CDR3: ASSSTGGVNNSPLH